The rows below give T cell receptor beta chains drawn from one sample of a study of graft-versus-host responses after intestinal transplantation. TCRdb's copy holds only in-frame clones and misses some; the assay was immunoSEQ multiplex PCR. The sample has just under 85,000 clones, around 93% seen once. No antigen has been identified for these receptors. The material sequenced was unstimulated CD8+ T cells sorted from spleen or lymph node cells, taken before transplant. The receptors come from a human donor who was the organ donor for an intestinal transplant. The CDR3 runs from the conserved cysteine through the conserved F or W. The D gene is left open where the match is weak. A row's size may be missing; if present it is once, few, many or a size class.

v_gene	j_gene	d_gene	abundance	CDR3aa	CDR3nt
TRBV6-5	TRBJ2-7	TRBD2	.	CASRELAGGNYEQYF	TGTGCCAGCAGGGAATTGGCGGGAGGGAACTACGAGCAGTACTTC
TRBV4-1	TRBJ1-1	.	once	CASSQGQMNTEAFF	TGCGCCAGCAGCCAGGGACAAATGAACACTGAAGCTTTCTTT
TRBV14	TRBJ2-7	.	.	CASSQVGGPLYEQYF	TGTGCCAGCAGCCAAGTTGGGGGACCCCTATACGAGCAGTACTTC
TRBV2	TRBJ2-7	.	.	CASSEPYEQCF	TGTGCCAGCAGTGAACCTTACGAGCAGTGCTTC
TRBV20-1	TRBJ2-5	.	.	CSLSSWETQYF	TGCAGCCTTTCTAGCTGGGAGACCCAGTACTTC
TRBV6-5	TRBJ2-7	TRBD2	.	CASGTSGGADEQYF	TGTGCCAGCGGCACTAGCGGGGGGGCTGACGAGCAGTACTTC
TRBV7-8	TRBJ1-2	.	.	CASSLVQGKYGYTF	TGTGCCAGCAGCTTAGTTCAGGGAAAGTATGGCTACACCTTC
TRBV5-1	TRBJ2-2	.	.	CASGAGNDWGELFF	TGCGCCAGCGGAGCAGGGAACGATTGGGGGGAGCTGTTTTTT
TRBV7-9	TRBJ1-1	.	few	CASSLVISQTEAFF	TGTGCCAGCAGCTTAGTAATTTCCCAGACTGAAGCTTTCTTT
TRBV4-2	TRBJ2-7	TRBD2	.	CASSHSGGYTPSYEQYF	TGTGCCAGCAGCCACAGCGGGGGCTACACCCCCTCCTACGAGCAGTACTTC
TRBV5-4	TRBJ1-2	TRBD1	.	CASSWGQGDGYTF	TGTGCCAGCAGCTGGGGACAGGGAGATGGCTACACCTTC